One and the same sample provided the 21 T cell receptor beta chains below, sequenced in a study of T-cell reconstitution after alpha-beta-depleted transplantation in children. The TCRbeta library was prepared with unique molecular identifiers. TCRdb used MiXCR to reprocess the PCR reads, holding one entry per CDR3 protein. The profile shows 780,000 or so distinct CDR3 sequences, 16% of them singletons. The starting material was PBMCs, mostly from graft donor cells, obtained 360 days after TCRalphabeta/CD19-depleted stem cell transplant. The receptors were sampled from a male patient younger than 18 who had a stem cell transplant for acute lymphoblastic leukemia, so the T cells may come from the graft donor.

This clonotype has at least ten counts. The genes are TRBV12-3 or TRBV12-4 and TRBJ1-1; unclear D gene. The ends were cut back, 3 bases at V and 0 bases at J, with 17 bases in the middle. This CDR3 has 17 amino acids. DNA for the CDR3: TGTGCCAGCAGTTTGAAAAGGTCAGCAGATATGAACACTGAAGCTTTCTTT. It encodes CASSLKRSADMNTEAFF.

This clonotype was observed a few times. V and J are TRBV4-1 and TRBJ1-2; 9 nucleotides match TRBD1. Germline V gives CDR1 MGHRA, CDR2 YSYEKL. The ends lost 4 bases at V and 4 bases at J; junction bases unmatched: 7. This CDR3 is 15 amino acids long. The CDR3 spells CASSPTTGGAYGYTF. CDR3 DNA: TGCGCCAGCAGCCCTACGACAGGGGGAGCCTATGGCTACACCTTC.

The chain is built from TRBV4-1 and TRBJ2-1; TRBD2 matches 11 bases. Germline assignment: CDR1 MGHRA and CDR2 YSYEKL. The CDR3 totals 17 residues. Unmatched junction bases numbered 8, after V lost 3 bases and J lost 4 bases. CDR3 protein: CASSHPLAGGQYNEQFF. CDR3 DNA sequence: TGCGCCAGCAGCCATCCCCTAGCGGGAGGCCAATACAATGAGCAGTTCTTC.

This sequence joins TRBV7-8 and TRBJ2-5, with D uncertain. Germline V gene data show CDR1 as SGHVS and CDR2 as FQNEAQ. Trimming shortened V by 2 bases and J by 4 bases, and 11 bases separated the two germline ends. The CDR3 has 14 amino acids. DNA for the CDR3: TGTGCCAGCAGCTTAATCGACCAGATAGAGACCCAGTACTTC. Translating gives CASSLIDQIETQYF.

This clonotype showed up just a few times. V is TRBV6-1 and J is TRBJ2-7; D is unresolved. The germline V and J ends were trimmed by 5 bases and 5 bases, with 10 bases remaining between them. The CDR3 has 12 amino acids. Looked up from germline, CDR1 is MNHNS and CDR2 is SASEGT. For the CDR3, the DNA is TGTGCCAGCAGTAGAACCCGTGACGAGCAGTACTTC. Protein product: CASSRTRDEQYF.

In its sample, this clonotype was seen many times. The chain carries TRBV5-1 and TRBJ1-2; 7 bases agree with TRBD1. The CDR3 extends over 15 amino acids. Germline CDR1 SGHRS, CDR2 YFSETQ. V lost 3 bases, J lost 3 bases, and 8 bases stayed unmatched. For the CDR3, the DNA is TGCGCCAGCAGCTCGCCCGACAGGGAGGACTATGGCTACACCTTC. Protein: CASSSPDREDYGYTF.

The chain links TRBV12-3 or TRBV12-4 to TRBJ2-7, with D perhaps matching TRBD1 or TRBD2 (5 bases each). The CDR3 consists of 13 residues. Trimming stripped 8 bases from V and 4 bases from J, with 15 bases between. The chain's CDR3 is CASGAGYRYEQYF. The CDR3 DNA sequence: TGTGCCAGCGGGGCGGGTTATCGGTACGAGCAGTACTTC.

The chain links TRBV20-1 to TRBJ2-1; 7 bases are shared with TRBD1. V lost 6 bases to trimming and J lost 5 bases; unmatched junction nucleotides: 13. Germline V gives CDR1 DFQATT, CDR2 SNEGSKA (reference sequence). The CDR3 totals 15 residues. CDR3 in DNA: TGCAGTGCCCTCTATGACAGGGCCCCCCACAATGAGCAGTTCTTC. The encoded protein is CSALYDRAPHNEQFF.

This chain links TRBV2 with TRBJ2-7; a weak D match, TRBD1 (8 bases). The CDR3 length is 13 residues. Trimming took 10 bases from V and 4 from J, leaving 17 bases between them. The germline CDR1 and CDR2 sequences are SNHLY and FYNNEI. The CDR3 is CAKSHRGGYEQYF. CDR3 DNA sequence: TGTGCCAAATCCCACAGGGGGGGTTACGAGCAGTACTTC. The whole variable domain, remainder taken from reference TRBV2 and TRBJ2-7, is EPEVTQTPSHQVTQMGQEVILRCVPISNHLYFYWYRQILGQKVEFLVSFYNNEISEKSEIFDDQFSVERPDGSNFTLKIRSTKLEDSAMYFCAKSHRGGYEQYFGPGTRLTVT.

The chain uses TRBV29-1 and TRBJ2-1; TRBD2 aligns across 8 bases. V shed 4 bases, J shed 9 bases, and the junction held 8 bases outside the gene matches. There are 13 residues in the CDR3. Per the germline V gene, CDR1 is SQVTM and CDR2 is ANQGSEA. CDR3 region: CSVVTSGRGEQFF. CDR3 coding DNA: TGCAGCGTTGTAACTAGCGGAAGGGGTGAGCAGTTCTTC.

This chain uses TRBV12-3 or TRBV12-4 with TRBJ2-1, with TRBD1 identical over 9 bases. Trimming cost V 5 bases and J 6 bases; bases outside gene matches: 11. The CDR3 extends over 16 amino acids. CDR3 residues: CASSLQGAIGGNEQFF. The DNA for the CDR3 is TGTGCCAGCAGTCTACAGGGGGCCATCGGAGGCAATGAGCAGTTCTTC.

This clonotype was observed a single time. This chain connects TRBV3-1 to TRBJ2-7; 8 nucleotides match TRBD2. From germline, CDR1 is LGHDT and CDR2 YNNKEL (reference sequence). Trimming at V came to 3 bases and at J to 2 bases, leaving 6 bases not matched to a gene. The CDR3 is made up of 15 amino acids. The CDR3 protein is CASSHWTSRPYEQYF. CDR3 nucleotide sequence: TGTGCCAGCAGCCACTGGACTAGCAGACCCTACGAGCAGTACTTC.

The sample holds a few counts of this clonotype. The V and J genes are TRBV7-3 and TRBJ2-1; 10 bases align to TRBD2. The CDR3 spans 13 residues. V lost 4 bases and J lost 15; bases outside the gene matches: 9. Germline loops: CDR1 SGHTA, CDR2 FQGTGA. The CDR3 region is CASSSASGSRVFF. The CDR3, as DNA: TGTGCCAGCAGCTCAGCTAGCGGGAGCCGGGTGTTCTTC.

A few counts support this clonotype. V gene TRBV4-2 combines with J gene TRBJ2-6, with D perhaps assigned TRBD1 or TRBD2 (5 bases each). CDR1 and CDR2 (germline): LGHNA, YNFKEQ. V was clipped by 0 bases and J by 0 bases, with 15 bases between them. The CDR3 length is 19 residues. The CDR3 sequence: CASSQEIQGRHSGANVLTF. DNA for the CDR3: TGTGCCAGCAGCCAAGAGATTCAGGGACGCCACTCTGGGGCCAACGTCCTGACTTTC.

In its sample, this clonotype was seen a few times. V gene TRBV20-1 combines with J gene TRBJ2-7; 9 bases are shared with TRBD1. Trimming at V came to 0 bases and at J to 2 bases, leaving 5 bases not matched to a gene. The germline V gene has CDR1 DFQATT and CDR2 SNEGSKA (reference sequence). This CDR3 has 15 residues. CDR3 in amino acids: CSARDSRQGAYEQYF. The CDR3, as DNA: TGCAGTGCTAGAGATTCCAGACAGGGGGCCTACGAGCAGTACTTC.

This clonotype appeared a few times. This chain connects TRBV9 to TRBJ1-1; a possible D gene is TRBD1 (6 bases). Trimming took 3 bases from V and 0 from J, leaving 12 bases between them. Germline V gene lookup returns CDR1 SGDLS and CDR2 YYNGEE. The CDR3 runs 15 residues. As DNA, the CDR3 is TGTGCCAGCAGCGCACAGGGAGACATGAACACTGAAGCTTTCTTT. Translation gives CASSAQGDMNTEAFF. Full variable domain (remainder filled in from reference TRBV9 and TRBJ1-1): DSGVTQTPKHLITATGQRVTLRCSPRSGDLSVYWYQQSLDQGLQFLIQYYNGEERAKGNILERFSAQQFPDLHSELNLSSLELGDSALYFCASSAQGDMNTEAFFGQGTRLTVV.

The rearrangement joins TRBV5-1 to TRBJ2-1, with TRBD2 matching 13 bases. Germline V gives CDR1 SGHRS, CDR2 YFSETQ. The CDR3 runs 17 residues. Germline trimming cut 3 bases from V and 3 bases from J; bases unmatched to any gene: 6. The CDR3 is CASSSGTSGNGYNEQFF. CDR3 sequence (DNA): TGCGCCAGCAGCTCTGGGACTAGCGGGAATGGCTACAATGAGCAGTTCTTC.

V is TRBV12-3 or TRBV12-4 and J is TRBJ2-3; 8 nucleotides agree with TRBD1. The J segment lost 6 bases and the V segment lost 6 bases, leaving 8 bases of the junction unmatched. The CDR3 is made up of 14 amino acids. The CDR3: CASSLDRDGDTQYF. For the CDR3, the DNA is TGTGCCAGCAGCCTGGACAGGGATGGGGATACGCAGTATTTT.

This clonotype was counted only a few times. This chain links TRBV4-1 with TRBJ2-3; 9 nucleotides agree with TRBD2. CDR3 length: 18 amino acids. V was clipped by 0 bases and J by 2 bases; unmatched bases: 9. In germline, CDR1 is MGHRA, CDR2 YSYEKL. The CDR3 region is CASSQESARLAVTDTQYF. The CDR3 DNA sequence: TGCGCCAGCAGCCAAGAGAGTGCGAGACTAGCGGTCACAGATACGCAGTATTTT.

This clonotype occurred a few times. The chain is built from TRBV7-9 and TRBJ1-4; 9 nucleotides match TRBD1. The CDR3 length is 16 residues. After removal of 6 bases from V and 5 bases from J, the junction contained 10 bases not matched to a gene. Germline CDR1 reads SEHNR; CDR2 reads FQNEAQ (reference sequence). CDR3 in amino acids: CASRKNQGQGNEKLFF. Here the CDR3 DNA reads TGTGCCAGCAGGAAAAATCAAGGACAGGGGAATGAAAAACTGTTTTTT.

The sample holds a few counts of this clonotype. This chain connects TRBV15 to TRBJ2-1; 10 nucleotides agree with TRBD2. V gave up 1 base and J gave up 4 bases; unmatched junction bases: 7. The germline gives CDR1 LNHNV, CDR2 YYDKDF (reference sequence). The CDR3 spans 17 residues. CDR3 nucleotides: TGTGCCACCAGCAGAGTTTACCCAGCGGGAGGGTACAATGAGCAGTTCTTC. Translated: CATSRVYPAGGYNEQFF.